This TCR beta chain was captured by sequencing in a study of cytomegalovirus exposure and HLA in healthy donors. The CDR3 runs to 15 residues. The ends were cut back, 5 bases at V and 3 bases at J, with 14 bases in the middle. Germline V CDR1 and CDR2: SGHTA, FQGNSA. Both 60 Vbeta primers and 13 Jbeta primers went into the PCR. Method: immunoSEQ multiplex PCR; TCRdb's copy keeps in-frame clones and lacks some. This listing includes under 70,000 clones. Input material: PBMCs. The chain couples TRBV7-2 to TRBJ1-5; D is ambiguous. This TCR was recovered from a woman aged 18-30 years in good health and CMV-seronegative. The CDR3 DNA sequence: TGTGCCAGCAGCCTATATGGAGGTAACAATCAGCCCCAGCATTTT. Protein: CASSLYGGNNQPQHF.